The entry that follows covers one TCR beta chain sequence. Its target is unknown. The PCR employed 60 Vbeta primers together with 13 Jbeta primers. Repertoires were generated with immunoSEQ multiplex PCR, while TCRdb's copy carries only in-frame clones and drops some. This table has some 170,000 clones, 75% to 85% appearing once. This specimen comes from a study of cytomegalovirus exposure and HLA in healthy donors. Study at large: Among a few hundred genotyped donors, 80% to 90% fell in the Caucasian-associated ancestry cluster.

Germline CDR1 reads MGHRA; CDR2 reads YSYEKL. After removal of 0 bases from V and 4 bases from J, the junction contained 9 bases not matched to a gene. The CDR3 length is 17 residues. General observations from the study: The majority of TCR sequences were rare, yet some public TCRs appeared in many donors. Analysis performed later showed TCR beta chains linked to HLA being more clonally expanded than equally common others. In a later analysis, a genetic analysis reported fewer productive-TCR N-insertions in an Asian-associated ancestry cluster than the cohort average.

The chain is built from TRBV4-1 and TRBJ2-7, with 10 bases fitting TRBD2. The origin of this receptor is a young woman in good health and CMV-seropositive. Material: PBMCs. The DNA for the CDR3 is TGCGCCAGCAGCCAAGAAATGAGTAGCGGGGGGCAGTACGAGCAGTACTTC. Its protein is CASSQEMSSGGQYEQYF.